This record covers a single T cell receptor (beta chain). Its binding antigen is unknown. Nothing much larger sits one base from this clone, and base qualities are not available. There are 17 amino acids in the CDR3, from cysteine to phenylalanine inclusive. Only the CDR3 part of the read is kept: 51 bases, read in frame from the first base. The germline V gene yields SGHRS for CDR1 and YFSETQ for CDR2. The junction shows trimming of 3 bases on V and 0 bases on J, plus 13 bases between the germline ends. Receptors were amplified or captured by the immunoSEQ multiplex PCR assay. For most patients, high-throughput TCR-beta CDR3 sequencing of genomic DNA was performed by Adaptive Biotechnologies. As for the authors' bioinformatics: Adaptive's ImmunoSEQ software supplied the TCR sequencing data for around 17 patients, while MiXCR and VDJtools were used to process a few other patients. CDR3 nucleotide sequences shared between donor and recipient were removed because their origin could not be assigned. At least 2-fold expansion over unstimulated cells and a minimum CFSE-low frequency of 0.002% (template counts) or 0.001% (read counts) were required for clones to be classified as alloreactive. Mappable clones were those detected in sequenced pre-transplant spleen, lymph node, or MLR CFSE-low populations of the donor or recipient. The cumulative frequency of alloreactive clones was calculated as a percentage of all sequences, weighted by copy number. The table comes from immuneACCESS by way of TCRdb, which keeps in-frame sequences with V and J called. Part of the clones is missing from these tables; in studies checked, under half for an unresolved V gene and the rest for unknown reasons. V and J calls and clone size are copied from that table; D and trimming were computed from the DNA. This sample holds under 45,000 clones; approximately 89% were observed only once. The top ten hold approximately 7.1% of the sample.

This sample was taken from a study of graft-versus-host responses after intestinal transplantation (dated by TCRdb to about 2021). Describing the broader study: The transplants that recipients received were multivisceral, liver-intestinal, or isolated intestinal. Every recipient was given anti-thymocyte globulin induction, followed by approximately 3 years of maintenance tacrolimus and steroids. After intestinal transplantation, graft-versus-host and host-versus-graft alloreactive T cell clones in the graft, circulation and bone marrow were tracked using bulk TCR-beta CDR3 sequencing. Alloreactive clones were identified by sequencing pre-transplant mixed lymphocyte reaction products and comparing them with unstimulated pre-transplant donor and recipient T cells. The cohort enrolled about two dozen intestinal transplant recipients including one retransplant, and a few patients lacking pretransplant specimens were excluded. Donor T cell macrochimerism was defined as a peak of at least 4% donor T cells among recipient peripheral blood mononuclear cells. Instead of going to the commercial service, samples from a few later patients were sequenced in-house on an Illumina MiSeq and processed with MiXCR. The full study reports these points: GvH clones were found in recipient bone marrow, and some of the GvH clones appeared earlier in ileal mucosa or blood, which is consistent with an intestinal mucosal origin. In the allografts of patients with donor T cell macrochimerism, GvH to HvG T cell clonal ratios were high. The conclusions were limited by the relatively low number and heterogeneity of the intestinal transplant patients. Early after transplant, peak levels of circulating GvH clones were found to be associated with declines in HvG clones.

Blood samples were collected up to 4 times in the first month after transplant and then at least monthly when available. Rearrangement joined TRBV5-1 to TRBJ1-6; a weak D assignment points to TRBD1 (5 bases agree). The starting material was PBMCs, obtained roughly 270 days after transplant. This receptor was obtained from a human patient who received an intestinal transplant, so some T cells may come from the graft donor. The sequenced DNA: TGCGCCAGCAGCTGGGGGTATTCGGCCTCCTATAATTCACCCCTCCACTTT. It codes for CASSWGYSASYNSPLHF.